What follows are 27 T cell receptor beta chains derived from one specimen sequenced in a study of blood T cell repertoires in COVID-19. Here immunoSEQ multiplex PCR was the method, and the copy in TCRdb shows in-frame clones only, minus some. The profile covers approximately 94,000 clones, with about 82% appearing a single time and roughly 12% taken by the ten largest. The specimen sequenced was peripheral blood. These receptors all stem from a man aged 50 to 59 with active or convalescent COVID-19.

This clone is a singleton in its sample. This chain uses TRBV9 with TRBJ2-3; 10 bases agree with TRBD2. J lost 2 bases, V lost 2 bases, and 2 bases had no gene match. The CDR3 sequence is 15 residues long. CDR1 SGDLS and CDR2 YYNGEE come from the germline V gene. In nucleotides, the CDR3 is TGTGCCAGCAGCGTGCTAGCGGGAGCCACAGATACGCAGTATTTT. As protein: CASSVLAGATDTQYF.

This clone came up once. The chain recombines TRBV11-2 with TRBJ2-4; the match to TRBD2 covers 11 bases. V lost 3 bases to trimming and J lost 7 bases; unmatched junction nucleotides: 8. The CDR3 totals 16 residues. Germline V gene lookup returns CDR1 SGHAT and CDR2 FQNNGV. The CDR3: CASSFSTSGSRNIQYF. Written as DNA, the CDR3 is TGTGCCAGCAGCTTTTCAACTAGCGGGAGTAGGAACATTCAGTACTTC. Based on the CDR3 plus reference TRBV11-2 and TRBJ2-4, the full variable domain is EAGVAQSPRYKIIEKRQSVAFWCNPISGHATLYWYQQILGQGPKLLIQFQNNGVVDDSQLPKDRFSAERLKGVDSTLKIQPAKLEDSAVYLCASSFSTSGSRNIQYFGAGTRLSVL.

This clone was counted only a few times. The chain recombines TRBV5-4 with TRBJ1-2, with no clear D. V was cut by 0 bases and J by 5 bases, with 5 bases left in between. The CDR3 runs 12 residues. The germline V gene encodes CDR1 SGHNT and CDR2 YYREEE (reference sequence). The CDR3 nucleotides are TGTGCCAGCAGCTTGGACGGGTATGGCTACACCTTC. It yields the protein CASSLDGYGYTF.

This chain uses TRBV3-1 (or the pseudogene TRBV3-2) with TRBJ2-1; maybe TRBD1 (7 bases). Germline CDR1 LGHDT, CDR2 YNNKEL (reference sequence). CDR3 length: 12 amino acids. V shed 4 bases and J shed 13 bases, with 14 bases lying between them. CDR3 protein: CASSRGDRLQFF. Here the CDR3 DNA reads TGTGCCAGCAGCCGGGGGGACAGACTACAGTTCTTC.

The V call is TRBV27, the J call TRBJ2-5; possible D gene TRBD2, 6 bases. Germline CDR1 reads MNHEY; CDR2 reads SMNVEV (reference sequence). V was clipped by 6 bases and J by 2 bases, with 19 bases between them. The CDR3 length is 16 residues. This CDR3 is CASRSDWGSGQETQYF. The CDR3 DNA reads TGTGCCAGCAGGTCTGATTGGGGTAGCGGTCAAGAGACCCAGTACTTC.

The chain uses TRBV5-1 and TRBJ2-7; TRBD1 matches 9 bases. In germline, CDR1 is SGHRS, CDR2 YFSETQ. The CDR3 consists of 14 residues. V lost 0 bases to trimming and J lost 6 bases; unmatched junction nucleotides: 4. CDR3 residues: CASSLEGDRVEQYF. CDR3 in DNA: TGCGCCAGCAGCTTGGAGGGGGACAGGGTCGAGCAGTACTTC.

J is TRBJ2-1 and V is TRBV19, with 14 bases fitting TRBD2. This CDR3 is built from 18 residues. Losses at the gene ends were 3 bases for V and 2 bases for J; bases not matched to a gene: 6. Per the germline V gene, CDR1 is LNHDA and CDR2 is SQIVND (reference sequence). CDR3 amino acids: CASSIGTSGSQTYNEQFF. In DNA, the CDR3 is TGTGCCAGTAGTATCGGGACTAGCGGGAGTCAAACCTACAATGAGCAGTTCTTC. The whole variable domain, remainder taken from reference TRBV19 and TRBJ2-1, is DGGITQSPKYLFRKEGQNVTLSCEQNLNHDAMYWYRQDPGQGLRLIYYSQIVNDFQKGDIAEGYSVSREKKESFPLTVTSAQKNPTAFYLCASSIGTSGSQTYNEQFFGPGTRLTVL.

This clone showed up just a few times. The chain links TRBV2 to TRBJ1-2; possibly TRBD1 for D (5 bases). Per the germline V gene, CDR1 is SNHLY and CDR2 is FYNNEI. The CDR3 spans 12 residues. The germline V and J ends were trimmed by 6 bases and 5 bases, with 10 bases remaining between them. The CDR3 bases are TGTGCCAGCAGCTACGACAGTTATGGCTACACCTTC. This codes for CASSYDSYGYTF.

This chain uses TRBV14 with TRBJ2-7, with D perhaps TRBD2 (5 bases). The CDR3 is 15 amino acids. The germline V and J ends were trimmed by 0 bases and 6 bases, with 15 bases remaining between them. The germline V gene has CDR1 SGHDN and CDR2 FVKESK. CDR3 sequence reads: CASSQETGSLGEQYF. CDR3 sequence (DNA): TGTGCCAGCAGCCAAGAAACGGGATCGCTGGGCGAGCAGTACTTC.

V and J are TRBV19 and TRBJ2-5; no definite D call. Germline lookup yields CDR1 LNHDA and CDR2 SQIVND (reference sequence). The CDR3 has 13 residues. The ends were cut back, 3 bases at V and 5 bases at J, with 10 bases in the middle. The CDR3, as DNA: TGTGCCAGTAGTATTCTTCAGGTGGAGACCCAGTACTTC. Translated, it gives CASSILQVETQYF.

V is TRBV24-1 and J is TRBJ2-2, with TRBD1 matching 9 bases. V shed 4 bases, J shed 6 bases, and the junction held 8 bases outside the gene matches. The CDR3 totals 16 residues. The germline CDR1 and CDR2 sequences are KGHDR and SFDVKD. The DNA of the CDR3 is TGTGCCACCAGTGACCCCGGGACAGGGAAATCCGGGGAGCTGTTTTTT. As protein: CATSDPGTGKSGELFF.

The V gene is TRBV5-1, the J gene TRBJ1-5; perhaps TRBD1 as D (6 bases). The V and J ends lost 3 bases and 7 bases respectively, with 14 bases between them. This CDR3 has 14 amino acids. Germline V gene data show CDR1 as SGHRS and CDR2 as YFSETQ. The CDR3 DNA is TGCGCCAGCAGCTACGAACAGGGCTCGCAGCCCCAGCATTTT. This codes for CASSYEQGSQPQHF.

For the CDR3, the DNA is TGTGCCAGTAGTATATTTGCGGGTGCCGCCAATGAGCAGTTCTTC. This codes for CASSIFAGAANEQFF. The V call is TRBV19, the J call TRBJ2-1, with a possible D match to TRBD2 (5 bases). CDR1 is LNHDA, CDR2 SQIVND, per germline (reference sequence). The V end was cut by 2 bases, the J end by 6 bases, with 14 bases between. CDR3 size: 15 residues.

J is TRBJ1-4 and V is TRBV16; 7 positions agree with TRBD1. Germline lookup yields CDR1 KGHSY and CDR2 FQNENV. Losses at the gene ends were 4 bases for V and 7 bases for J; bases not matched to a gene: 6. This CDR3 comprises 14 residues. The CDR3 is CASSLGQSSEKLFF. The CDR3 bases are TGTGCCAGCAGCCTGGGACAGTCGAGTGAAAAACTGTTTTTT.

This chain joins TRBV9 and TRBJ2-1; D not resolved. The CDR3 covers 12 residues. Trimming stripped 0 bases from V and 6 bases from J, with 4 bases between. Germline loops: CDR1 SGDLS, CDR2 YYNGEE. This chain's CDR3 is CASSVALNEQFF. CDR3 nucleotides: TGTGCCAGCAGCGTAGCTCTCAATGAGCAGTTCTTC.

This chain uses TRBV28 with TRBJ1-4; D remains unclear. V was clipped by 7 bases and J by 8 bases, with 14 bases between them. In germline, CDR1 is MDHEN, CDR2 SYDVKM. CDR3 length: 13 residues. CDR3 sequence: CASTLLTNEKLFF. CDR3 coding DNA: TGTGCCAGCACCCTCCTGACAAACGAAAAACTGTTTTTT.

DNA for the CDR3: TGTGCCAGTCAGGCAGGTCGAGAAAAACTGTTTTTT. Amino acid sequence: CASQAGREKLFF. The chain joins TRBV19 to TRBJ1-4; D is undetermined. CDR3 length equals 12 residues. CDR1 LNHDA and CDR2 SQIVND come from the germline V gene (reference sequence). V was cut by 8 bases and J by 8 bases, with 12 bases left in between.

The chain combines TRBV6-1 with TRBJ2-4, with TRBD1 matching over 8 bases. Germline values: CDR1 MNHNS, CDR2 SASEGT. Trimming cost V 2 bases and J 6 bases; bases outside gene matches: 3. This CDR3 region has 14 residues. The DNA for the CDR3 is TGTGCCAGCAGTGAATTGGACAGGGCAAACATTCAGTACTTC. This sequence encodes CASSELDRANIQYF.

The rearrangement uses TRBV28 and TRBJ2-7; perhaps TRBD2 as D (5 bases). This CDR3 is 13 amino acids long. V lost 6 bases and J lost 3, with 12 bases in between. Germline V CDR1 and CDR2: MDHEN, SYDVKM. The CDR3 spells CASRDAAGYEQYF. CDR3 sequence (DNA): TGTGCCAGCAGGGATGCTGCGGGCTACGAGCAGTACTTC.

The chain is built from TRBV7-8 and TRBJ1-4, with no clear D. Germline CDR1 is SGHVS and CDR2 is FQNEAQ. The V gene lost 5 bases and the J gene lost 8 bases, with 15 bases spanning the gap. The length of the CDR3 is 14 residues. The CDR3 DNA reads as TGTGCCAGCAGCGAGACCGAGGAAGGAGAAAAACTGTTTTTT. It encodes CASSETEEGEKLFF.

J is TRBJ2-6 and V is TRBV9, with D possibly matching TRBD1 (6 bases). From germline, CDR1 is SGDLS and CDR2 YYNGEE. Between the trimmed V and J ends, which lost 4 bases and 2 bases, there was a span of 13 bases. This CDR3 is 16 amino acids long. The CDR3 protein is CASSRRGVAGANVLTF. The CDR3 DNA reads as TGTGCCAGCAGCCGCAGGGGAGTAGCTGGGGCCAACGTCCTGACTTTC. Supplemented by reference TRBV9 and TRBJ2-6, the full variable domain reads DSGVTQTPKHLITATGQRVTLRCSPRSGDLSVYWYQQSLDQGLQFLIQYYNGEERAKGNILERFSAQQFPDLHSELNLSSLELGDSALYFCASSRRGVAGANVLTFGAGSRLTVL.

The rearrangement links TRBV5-1 to TRBJ2-5; 10 nucleotides align to TRBD1. J gave up 5 bases and V 0 bases, and 4 bases lay outside the gene matches. The CDR3 length is 15 residues. Per germline, CDR1 SGHRS and CDR2 YFSETQ. In nucleotides, the CDR3 is TGCGCCAGCAGCTTGGGGGACAGGGGTGGCGAGACCCAGTACTTC. Protein product: CASSLGDRGGETQYF.

The CDR3 loop reads CASSEKPGTQYF. Here the CDR3 DNA reads TGTGCCAGCAGTGAGAAGCCTGGGACCCAGTACTTC. V gene TRBV6-1 combines with J gene TRBJ2-5; D is uncertain. Germline CDR1 is MNHNS and CDR2 is SASEGT. The germline V and J ends were trimmed by 3 bases and 7 bases, with 9 bases remaining between them. This CDR3 is 12 amino acids long.

J is TRBJ2-5 and V is TRBV5-6; 8 bases are a match to TRBD2. Trimming at V came to 0 bases and at J to 2 bases, leaving 6 bases not matched to a gene. Germline lookup yields CDR1 SGHDT and CDR2 YYEEEE. This CDR3 contains 16 residues. CDR3 sequence reads: CASSLAGVAGQETQYF. CDR3 sequence (DNA): TGTGCCAGCAGCTTGGCCGGGGTAGCGGGACAAGAGACCCAGTACTTC.

The V gene is TRBV21-1, the J gene TRBJ2-5; whether TRBD1, the table's D call, matches the DNA was not checked. TRBV21-1 is described as a pseudogene. The CDR3 is made up of 18 amino acids. The CDR3 loop is CASSKALQGQGIQETQYF. CDR3 nucleotides: TGTGCCAGCAGCAAAGCGCTTCAGGGACAGGGGATCCAAGAGACCCAGTACTTC.

This clone appeared a few times. This chain uses TRBV19 with TRBJ2-7, with 8 bases that match TRBD2. Trimming took 7 bases from V and 7 from J; bases not matched to a gene: 6. Looked up from germline, CDR1 is LNHDA and CDR2 is SQIVND (reference sequence). The CDR3 has 12 amino acids. CDR3 in amino acids: CASNGGAGEQYF. DNA of the CDR3: TGTGCCAGTAACGGGGGGGCGGGAGAGCAGTACTTC.

CDR3 nucleotide sequence: TGTGCCAGCAGCTCTGAGACAGGGTTTGTTGAAAAACTGTTTTTT. It is translated as CASSSETGFVEKLFF. This chain joins TRBV7-8 and TRBJ1-4, with TRBD1 matching 7 bases. This CDR3 comprises 15 residues. V trimming: 4 bases; J trimming: 7 bases; junction bases outside the gene matches: 9. The V gene's germline CDR1 is SGHVS and CDR2 FQNEAQ. Using reference TRBV7-8 and TRBJ1-4 for the parts outside the CDR3, the full variable domain is GAGVSQSPRYKVAKRGQDVALRCDPISGHVSLFWYQQALGQGPEFLTYFQNEAQLDKSGLPSDRFFAERPEGSVSTLKIQRTQQEDSAVYLCASSSETGFVEKLFFGSGTQLSVL.